This T cell receptor beta chain originates from a study of a mutant IDH1 vaccine in newly diagnosed glioma. Study context: Those enrolled had earlier been treated with radiotherapy, temozolomide, or both, mostly both. Week 35 was assigned to visit V12, and week 47 was assigned to visit V13. Whole-study findings and limits: Around 92% of patients showed vaccine-induced immune responses across multiple MHC alleles.

Time point defined: week 47, end of study. It was 300 ug of mutant IDH1 20-mer peptide that made up each vaccine dose, given with topical imiquimod. TCRdb's table, derived via immunoSEQ multiplex PCR, lists solely in-frame clones and lacks some. The sample has about 56,000 clones; about 71% are singletons. With respect to this clone: Its antigen is currently unknown.

This CDR3 has 15 residues. V shed 5 bases and J 3 bases; nucleotides not matched to a gene: 6. Germline assignment: CDR1 MNHEY and CDR2 SVGAGI. Source: PBMCs, taken from a glioma patient whose treatment included an IDH1 peptide vaccine. The rearrangement links TRBV6-5 to TRBJ1-3; 8 positions agree with TRBD1. This TCR was sampled from a man aged 45 to 65 with glioma. This chain's CDR3 is CASSATGGSGNTIYF. Here the CDR3 DNA reads TGTGCCAGCAGTGCAACAGGGGGGAGTGGAAACACCATATATTTT.